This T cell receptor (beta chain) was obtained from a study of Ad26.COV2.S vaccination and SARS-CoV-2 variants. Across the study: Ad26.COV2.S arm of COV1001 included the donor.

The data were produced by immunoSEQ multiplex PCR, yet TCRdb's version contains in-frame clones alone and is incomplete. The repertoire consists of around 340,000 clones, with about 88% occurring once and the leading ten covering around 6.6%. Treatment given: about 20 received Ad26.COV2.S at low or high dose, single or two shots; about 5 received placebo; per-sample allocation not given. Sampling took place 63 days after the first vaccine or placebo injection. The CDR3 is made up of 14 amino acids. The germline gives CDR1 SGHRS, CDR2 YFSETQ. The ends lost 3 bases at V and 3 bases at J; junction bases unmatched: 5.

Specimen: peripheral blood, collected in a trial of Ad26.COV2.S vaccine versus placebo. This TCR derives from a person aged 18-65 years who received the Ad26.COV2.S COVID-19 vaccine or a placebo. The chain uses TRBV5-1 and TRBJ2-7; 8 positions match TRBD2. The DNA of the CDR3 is TGCGCCAGCAGCTCACCGGGACTAGACTACGAGCAGTACTTC. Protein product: CASSSPGLDYEQYF.